The clone carrying this T cell receptor beta chain occurred many times. Its antigen is currently unknown. These data belong to a study of T-cell reconstitution after alpha-beta-depleted transplantation in children. General observations from the study: In patients about two months after transplant, alpha-beta T cells reportedly arose from several hundred expanded graft clones.

The CDR3 contains 14 residues. With 4 bases clipped from V and 8 bases from J, the junction kept 6 bases outside the gene matches. Germline V gene sequence: CDR1 SGHTA, CDR2 FQGTGA. Using unique molecular identifiers, the investigators prepared the TCRbeta library. TCRdb redid the calling of the PCR reads with MiXCR, one entry per CDR3 protein. The data show 200,000 to 250,000 distinct CDR3 sequences, approximately 11% seen once. This sequence was found in a child younger than two with acute myeloid leukemia, due to receive a stem cell transplant. The source was PBMCs, collected before TCRalphabeta/CD19-depleted stem cell transplant. The chain employs TRBV7-3 and TRBJ2-2; 8 bases map to TRBD2. CDR3 sequence reads: CASSSGLAGGELFF. CDR3 in DNA: TGTGCCAGCAGCTCCGGACTAGCTGGGGGGGAGCTGTTTTTT.